This T cell receptor (beta chain) originates from a study of T-cell reconstitution after alpha-beta-depleted transplantation in children. General study findings and limits: Surviving thymic progenitors and recipient T cells were the source of high TCRbeta diversity at day 60 in some patients.

The authors prepared the TCRbeta library with unique molecular identifiers. TCRdb re-called the PCR reads through MiXCR, storing one row per CDR3 protein. The table has 40,000 to 55,000 distinct CDR3 sequences, around 8.8% seen once. J gave up 0 bases and V 6 bases, and 3 bases lay outside the gene matches. The CDR3 runs to 16 residues. CDR1 is MNHEY, CDR2 SMNVEV, per germline (reference sequence). Remarks on this clonotype: Its antigen is unidentified.

The sample in question was PBMCs, mostly from graft donor cells, obtained 60 days after TCRalphabeta/CD19-depleted stem cell transplant. The sequence was obtained from a male patient aged 2 to 9 who had a stem cell transplant for chronic granulomatous disease, so the T cells may come from the graft donor. The chain employs TRBV27 and TRBJ1-4; 11 nucleotides align to TRBD1. The CDR3 is CASRRDRGTTNEKLFF. The CDR3 DNA sequence: TGTGCCAGCAGACGGGACAGGGGGACAACTAATGAAAAACTGTTTTTT.